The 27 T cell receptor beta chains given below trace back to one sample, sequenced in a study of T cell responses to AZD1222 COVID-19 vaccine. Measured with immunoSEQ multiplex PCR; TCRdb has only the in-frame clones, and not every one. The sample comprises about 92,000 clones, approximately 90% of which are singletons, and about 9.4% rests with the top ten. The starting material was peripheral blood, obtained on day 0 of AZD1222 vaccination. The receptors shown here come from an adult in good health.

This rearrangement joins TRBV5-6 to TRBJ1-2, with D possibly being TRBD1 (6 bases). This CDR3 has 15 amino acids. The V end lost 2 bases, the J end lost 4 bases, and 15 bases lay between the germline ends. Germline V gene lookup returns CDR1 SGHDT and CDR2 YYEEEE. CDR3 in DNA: TGTGCCAGCAGCTTTCAGGGGCCGCGGAGCTATGGCTACACCTTC. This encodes CASSFQGPRSYGYTF.

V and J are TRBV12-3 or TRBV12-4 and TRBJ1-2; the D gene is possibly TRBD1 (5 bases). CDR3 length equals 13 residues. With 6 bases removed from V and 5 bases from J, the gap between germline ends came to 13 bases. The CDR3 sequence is CASRPGTAYGYTF. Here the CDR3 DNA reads TGTGCCAGCAGGCCCGGGACGGCGTATGGCTACACCTTC.

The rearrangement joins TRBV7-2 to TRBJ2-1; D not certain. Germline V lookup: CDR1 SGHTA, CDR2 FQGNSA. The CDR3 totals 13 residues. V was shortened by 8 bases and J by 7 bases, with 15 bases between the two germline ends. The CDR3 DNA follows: TGTGCCAGCGGTATCTGGCGAGGAAATGAGCAGTTCTTC. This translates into CASGIWRGNEQFF.

The CDR3 coding sequence is TGTGCCAGCAGACCCGGGCGTCTGAACACTGAAGCTTTCTTT. It specifies CASRPGRLNTEAFF. J is TRBJ1-1 and V is TRBV6-5, with D uncertain. Trimming pared 6 bases from V and 0 bases from J, leaving 11 bases between. The length of the CDR3 is 14 residues. Germline V gene data show CDR1 as MNHEY and CDR2 as SVGAGI.

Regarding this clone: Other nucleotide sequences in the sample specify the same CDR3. The CDR3 region has the DNA TGTGCCAGCAACCGGCTCGCGGGGGGGGCGGGAGAGCAGTTCTTC. This codes for CASNRLAGGAGEQFF. V is TRBV3-1 (or the pseudogene TRBV3-2) and J is TRBJ2-1, with TRBD2 identical over 9 bases. V was clipped by 7 bases and J by 10 bases; unmatched bases: 14. The germline gives CDR1 LGHDT, CDR2 YNNKEL (reference sequence). The CDR3 covers 15 residues.

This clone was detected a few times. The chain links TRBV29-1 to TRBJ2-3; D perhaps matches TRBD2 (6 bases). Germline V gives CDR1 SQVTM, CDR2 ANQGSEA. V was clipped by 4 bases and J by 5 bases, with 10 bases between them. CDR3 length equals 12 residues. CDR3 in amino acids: CSVGGTLDTQYF. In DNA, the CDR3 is TGCAGCGTTGGGGGGACTTTAGATACGCAGTATTTT.

CDR3 loop: CASSFAGANTGELFF. The CDR3 DNA sequence: TGCGCCAGCAGCTTTGCGGGCGCGAACACCGGGGAGCTGTTTTTT. The V call is TRBV5-1, the J call TRBJ2-2; perhaps TRBD2 as D (5 bases). The germline V gene has CDR1 SGHRS and CDR2 YFSETQ. The V gene lost 2 bases and the J gene lost 0 bases, with 8 bases spanning the gap. The CDR3 length is 15 residues.

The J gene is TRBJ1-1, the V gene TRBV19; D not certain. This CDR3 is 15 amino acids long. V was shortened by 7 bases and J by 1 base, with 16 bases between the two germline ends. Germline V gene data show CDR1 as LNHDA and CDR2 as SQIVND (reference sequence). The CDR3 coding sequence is TGTGCCAGTACCACCCAGTCGCCTGGGAACACTGAAGCTTTCTTT. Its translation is CASTTQSPGNTEAFF.

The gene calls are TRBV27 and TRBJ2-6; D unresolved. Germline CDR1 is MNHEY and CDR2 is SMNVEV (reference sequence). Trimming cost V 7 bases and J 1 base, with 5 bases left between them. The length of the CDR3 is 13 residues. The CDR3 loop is CASTGSGANVLTF. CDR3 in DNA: TGTGCCAGCACGGGTTCTGGGGCCAACGTCCTGACTTTC.

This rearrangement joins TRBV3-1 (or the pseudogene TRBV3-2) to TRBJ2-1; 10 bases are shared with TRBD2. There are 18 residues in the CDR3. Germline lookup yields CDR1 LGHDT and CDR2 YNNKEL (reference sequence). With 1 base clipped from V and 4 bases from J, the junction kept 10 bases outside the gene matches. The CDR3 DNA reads TGTGCCAGCAGCCAAGGCGGGTCTAGCGGGAGTTCTTACAATGAGCAGTTCTTC. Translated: CASSQGGSSGSSYNEQFF.

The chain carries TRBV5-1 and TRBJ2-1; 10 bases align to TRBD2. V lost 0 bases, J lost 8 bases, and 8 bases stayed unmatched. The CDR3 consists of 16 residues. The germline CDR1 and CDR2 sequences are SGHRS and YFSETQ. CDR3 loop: CASSLESLAGVDEQFF. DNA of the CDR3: TGCGCCAGCAGCTTGGAGTCTCTAGCGGGGGTCGATGAGCAGTTCTTC.

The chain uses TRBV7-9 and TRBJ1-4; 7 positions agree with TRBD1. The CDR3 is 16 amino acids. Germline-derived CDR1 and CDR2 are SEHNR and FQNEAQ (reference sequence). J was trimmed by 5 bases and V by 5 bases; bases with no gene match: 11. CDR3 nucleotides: TGTGCCAGCAGCAACCCGGGACAGCTAAGAAATGAAAAACTGTTTTTT. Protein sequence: CASSNPGQLRNEKLFF. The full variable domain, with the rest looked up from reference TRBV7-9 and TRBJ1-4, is DTGVSQNPRHKITKRGQNVTFRCDPISEHNRLYWYRQTLGQGPEFLTYFQNEAQLEKSRLLSDRFSAERPKGSFSTLEIQRTEQGDSAMYLCASSNPGQLRNEKLFFGSGTQLSVL.

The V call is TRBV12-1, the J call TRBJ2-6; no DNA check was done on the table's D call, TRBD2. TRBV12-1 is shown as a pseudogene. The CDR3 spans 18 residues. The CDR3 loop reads CASSSPRGGVTGANVLTF. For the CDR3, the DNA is TGTGCCAGCAGCTCCCCCCGGGGGGGGGTAACTGGGGCCAACGTCCTGACTTTC.

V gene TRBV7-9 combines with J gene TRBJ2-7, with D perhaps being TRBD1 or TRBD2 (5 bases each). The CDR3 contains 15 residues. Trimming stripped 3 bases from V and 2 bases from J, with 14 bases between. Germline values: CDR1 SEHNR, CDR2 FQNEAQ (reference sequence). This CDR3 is CASSFPPGRTYEQYF. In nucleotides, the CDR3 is TGTGCCAGCAGCTTCCCCCCGGGACGGACCTACGAGCAGTACTTC.

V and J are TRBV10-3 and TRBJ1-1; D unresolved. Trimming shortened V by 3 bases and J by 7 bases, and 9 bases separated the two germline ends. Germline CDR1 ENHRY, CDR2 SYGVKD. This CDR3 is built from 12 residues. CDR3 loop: CAISDPPFEAFF. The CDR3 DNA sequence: TGTGCCATCAGTGACCCACCATTTGAAGCTTTCTTT.

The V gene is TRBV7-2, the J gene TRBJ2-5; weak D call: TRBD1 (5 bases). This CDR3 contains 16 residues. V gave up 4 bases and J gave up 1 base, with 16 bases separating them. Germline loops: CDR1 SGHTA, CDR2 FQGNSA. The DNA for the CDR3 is TGTGCCAGCAGCTCAGAGGTAGGGGCCCCCCAAGAGACCCAGTACTTC. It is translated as CASSSEVGAPQETQYF.

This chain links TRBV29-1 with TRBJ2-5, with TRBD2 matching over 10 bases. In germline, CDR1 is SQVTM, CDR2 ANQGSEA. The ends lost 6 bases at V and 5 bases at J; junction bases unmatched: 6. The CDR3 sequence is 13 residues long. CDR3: CSVVAGGWETQYF. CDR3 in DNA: TGCAGCGTCGTAGCGGGGGGCTGGGAGACCCAGTACTTC.

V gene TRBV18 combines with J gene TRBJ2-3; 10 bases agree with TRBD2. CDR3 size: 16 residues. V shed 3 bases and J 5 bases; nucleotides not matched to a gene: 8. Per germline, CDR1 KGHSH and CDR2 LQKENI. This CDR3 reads CASSPNSGGFEDTQYF. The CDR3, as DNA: TGTGCCAGCTCACCTAATAGCGGGGGGTTTGAAGATACGCAGTATTTT.

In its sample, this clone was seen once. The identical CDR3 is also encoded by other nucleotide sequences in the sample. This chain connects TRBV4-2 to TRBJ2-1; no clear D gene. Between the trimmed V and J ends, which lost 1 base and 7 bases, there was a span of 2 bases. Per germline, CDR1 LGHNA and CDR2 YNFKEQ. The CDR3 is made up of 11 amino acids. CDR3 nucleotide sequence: TGTGCCAGCAGCCAAGTTAATGAGCAGTTCTTC. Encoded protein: CASSQVNEQFF.

CDR3 region: CASSSLDRKNTEAFF. The CDR3 nucleotides are TGTGCCAGCAGCTCCCTAGACAGAAAGAACACTGAAGCTTTCTTT. This rearrangement joins TRBV5-6 to TRBJ1-1, with D maybe TRBD1 (5 bases). CDR1 and CDR2 from the germline V gene are SGHDT and YYEEEE. V was trimmed by 3 bases and J by 1 base, leaving 13 bases between them. The CDR3 contains 15 residues.

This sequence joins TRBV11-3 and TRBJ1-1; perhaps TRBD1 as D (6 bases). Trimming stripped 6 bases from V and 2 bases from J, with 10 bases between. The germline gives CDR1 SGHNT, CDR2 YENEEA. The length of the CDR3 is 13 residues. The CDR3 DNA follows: TGTGCCAGCAGTAGGGGGGTAAACACTGAAGCTTTCTTT. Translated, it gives CASSRGVNTEAFF.

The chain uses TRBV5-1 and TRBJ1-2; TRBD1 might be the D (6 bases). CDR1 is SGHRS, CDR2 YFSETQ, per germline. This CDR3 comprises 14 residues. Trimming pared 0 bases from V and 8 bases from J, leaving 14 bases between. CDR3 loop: CASSLEGGDFGYTF. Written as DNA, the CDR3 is TGCGCCAGCAGCTTGGAAGGGGGGGACTTCGGCTACACCTTC.

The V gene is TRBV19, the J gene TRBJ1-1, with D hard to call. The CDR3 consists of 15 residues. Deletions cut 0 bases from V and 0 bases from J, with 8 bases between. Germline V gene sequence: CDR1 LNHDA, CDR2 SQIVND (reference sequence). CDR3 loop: CASSIEDWVNTEAFF. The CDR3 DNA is TGTGCCAGTAGTATAGAAGACTGGGTGAACACTGAAGCTTTCTTT.

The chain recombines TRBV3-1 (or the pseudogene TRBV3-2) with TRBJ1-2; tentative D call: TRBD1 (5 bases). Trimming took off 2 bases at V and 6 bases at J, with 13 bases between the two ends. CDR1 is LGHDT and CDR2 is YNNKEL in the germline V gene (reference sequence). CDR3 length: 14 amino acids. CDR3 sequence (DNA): TGTGCCAGCAGCCAACTTTACGGGGGGGATGGCTACACCTTC. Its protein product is CASSQLYGGDGYTF.

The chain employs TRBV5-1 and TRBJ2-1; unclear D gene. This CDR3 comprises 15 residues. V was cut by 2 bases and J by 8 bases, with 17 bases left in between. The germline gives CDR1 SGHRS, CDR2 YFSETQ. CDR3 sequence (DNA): TGCGCCAGCAGCTTTACCGGCCTCACCGGGCATGAGCAGTTCTTC. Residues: CASSFTGLTGHEQFF.

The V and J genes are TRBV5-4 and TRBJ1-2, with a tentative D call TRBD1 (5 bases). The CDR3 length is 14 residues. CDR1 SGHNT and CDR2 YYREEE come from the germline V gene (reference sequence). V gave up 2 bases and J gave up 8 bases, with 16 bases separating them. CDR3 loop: CASSFPGPVLGYTF. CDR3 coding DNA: TGTGCCAGCAGCTTTCCAGGGCCGGTCTTGGGCTACACCTTC.

The CDR3 DNA follows: TGTGCCAGCAGTCGACTAGCGGGTACCGCAGATACGCAGTATTTT. This gives the protein CASSRLAGTADTQYF. The chain joins TRBV6-5 to TRBJ2-3, with 10 positions matching TRBD2. This CDR3 is built from 15 residues. With 5 bases clipped from V and 4 bases from J, the junction kept 6 bases outside the gene matches. Germline V gene sequence: CDR1 MNHEY, CDR2 SVGAGI.